The table lists the clone carrying this T cell receptor beta chain with many counts. The data belong to a study of blood T cell repertoires in COVID-19. For the study at large: Whether acute or convalescent, the COVID-19 samples came from the United States, Italy and Spain. In each case, the material was cDNA or gDNA derived from T cells, B-cell-depleted T cells, or PBMCs.

Original processing notes: The authors estimated nucleated cell counts from reference gene primer amplification. The data were produced by immunoSEQ multiplex PCR, yet TCRdb's version contains in-frame clones alone and is incomplete. That table supplies the V and J calls and clone size; D and trimming were determined from the DNA. Altogether 150,000 to 200,000 clones are present, roughly 86% being singletons, with the ten largest covering approximately 3.5%. The TCR sequence derives from a man aged 70-80 years with acute or convalescent COVID-19. The sample comprised peripheral blood.

The CDR3 here is CASSGGTSDRGVYEQYF. The CDR3, as DNA: TGTGCCAGCAGTGGCGGGACTAGCGACAGAGGGGTCTACGAGCAGTACTTC. V usage is TRBV28 and J usage is TRBJ2-7, with 10 bases matching TRBD2. Looked up from germline, CDR1 is MDHEN and CDR2 is SYDVKM. This CDR3 contains 17 residues. With V trimmed by 5 bases and J by 3 bases, 13 bases remained unmatched.